This T cell receptor (beta chain) was captured in a study of CD8 T cells in ankylosing spondylitis. Study-wide findings and caveats: There was reportedly significant enrichment of clones that were disease-linked in matched ankylosing spondylitis synovial fluid. Roughly eight highly homologous variants made up a TCR beta motif, and this motif appeared characteristic of ankylosing spondylitis blood.

In making TCR beta libraries, quantitative 5'-RACE with molecular barcodes was used. TCRdb called the 5' RACE reads again in MiXCR, with one record for every CDR3 protein. The table shows a few hundred thousand distinct CDR3 sequences, with roughly 15% occurring only once. This clonotype has just a few counts. Its antigen is unknown. CDR1 is SQVTM and CDR2 is ANQGSEA in the germline V gene. The CDR3 length is 16 residues. J was trimmed by 0 bases and V by 5 bases; bases with no gene match: 5. The sample was blood, either unsorted or a sorted T cell fraction (not recorded which). The source is a male donor with ankylosing spondylitis. The chain couples TRBV29-1 to TRBJ2-3; 13 nucleotides align to TRBD2. CDR3 coding DNA: TGCAGCGTTCGACTAGCGGGGGGCCAGAGCACAGATACGCAGTATTTT. As protein: CSVRLAGGQSTDTQYF.